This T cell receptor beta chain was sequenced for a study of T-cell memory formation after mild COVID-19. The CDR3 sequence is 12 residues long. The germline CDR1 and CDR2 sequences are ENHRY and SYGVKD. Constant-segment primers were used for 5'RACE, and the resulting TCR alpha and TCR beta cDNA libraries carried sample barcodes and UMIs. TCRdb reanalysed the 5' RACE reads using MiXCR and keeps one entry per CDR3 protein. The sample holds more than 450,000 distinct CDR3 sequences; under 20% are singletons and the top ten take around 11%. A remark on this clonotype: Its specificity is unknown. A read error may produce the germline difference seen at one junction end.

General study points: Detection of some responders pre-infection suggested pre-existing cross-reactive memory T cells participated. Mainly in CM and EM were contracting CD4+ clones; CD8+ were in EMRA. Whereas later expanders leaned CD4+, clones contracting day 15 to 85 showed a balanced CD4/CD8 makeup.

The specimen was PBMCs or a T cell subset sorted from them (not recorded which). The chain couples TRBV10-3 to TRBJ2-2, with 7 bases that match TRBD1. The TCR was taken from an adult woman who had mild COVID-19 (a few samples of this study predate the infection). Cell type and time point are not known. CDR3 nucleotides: TGTGACATCAGACAGGGTTCCGGGGAGCTGTTTTTT. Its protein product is CDIRQGSGELFF.